The clone carrying this TCR beta chain was seen repeatedly, ten times or more. This specimen belongs to a study of regulatory T cells in long-lasting Graves disease. According to the study, TCR beta libraries were built with iRepertoire HTBI primers and CDR3-region Arm-PCR. One entry per CDR3 protein, called by TCRdb with MiXCR from the multiplex PCR reads. The table lists a few hundred thousand distinct CDR3 sequences, around 15% of them singletons, with roughly 27% in the top ten. Time point denoted: newly diagnosed GD, antithyroid drugs for less than 3 months. The authors made the TCR library using RNA they extracted from PBMCs. These same data were also listed under a study on T cells in Graves' hyperthyroidism and ophthalmopathy. That publication notes: TCR CDR3 regions were first amplified by RT-PCR with HTBI primers.

The sequencing used peripheral blood mononuclear cells (PBMCs), collected at new diagnosis, from a patient treated with antithyroid drugs. This receptor was obtained from a man aged 35 to 55 with Graves disease.

The CDR3 DNA follows: TGTGCCAGTAGTATACGGGACAGTTCCTACGAGCAGTACTTC. It specifies CASSIRDSSYEQYF. The V call is TRBV19, the J call TRBJ2-7; 7 bases are a match to TRBD1. The CDR3 has 14 residues. The germline V gene has CDR1 LNHDA and CDR2 SQIVND (reference sequence). The J segment lost 1 base and the V segment lost 2 bases, leaving 2 bases of the junction unmatched.